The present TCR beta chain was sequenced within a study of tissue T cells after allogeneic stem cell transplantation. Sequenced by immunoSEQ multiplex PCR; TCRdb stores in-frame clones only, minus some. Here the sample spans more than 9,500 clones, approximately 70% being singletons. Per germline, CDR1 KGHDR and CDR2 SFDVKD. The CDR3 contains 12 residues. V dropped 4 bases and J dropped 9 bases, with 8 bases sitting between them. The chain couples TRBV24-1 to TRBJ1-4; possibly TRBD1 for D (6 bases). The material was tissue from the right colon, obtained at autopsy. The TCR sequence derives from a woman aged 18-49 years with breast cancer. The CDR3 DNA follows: TGTGCCACCAGTGAAGGGGGGAAAAAACTGTTTTTT. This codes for CATSEGGKKLFF.